The rows below give T cell receptor beta chains drawn from one sample of a study of T cells in tuberculosis. Assay: immunoSEQ multiplex PCR; the TCRdb copy retains only in-frame clones and omits some. The sample lists about 30,000 clones, roughly 89% occurring once. The specimen was PBMCs. These receptors all come from a donor under 30 with latent tuberculosis or without tuberculosis infection. Both conserved end residues are part of each CDR3. A D gene is named only where the DNA matches it firmly. Rows give clone size only sometimes, using once, few, many, or a class for an expanded clone.

>TRBJ2-3|-|TRBV18|TRBD2
CASSPLPPGGGGRTDTQYF
TGTGCCAGCTCACCCCTCCCCCCAGGCGGGGGGGGCCGTACAGATACGCAGTATTTT
>TRBJ2-7|-|TRBV29-1|-
CSVLESSYEQYF
TGCAGCGTTTTAGAATCGTCCTACGAGCAGTACTTC
>TRBJ2-7|-|TRBV6-5|TRBD1
CASSSRGTGRSTEQYF
TGTGCCAGCAGTTCTCGGGGGACAGGGAGGTCGACCGAGCAGTACTTC
>TRBJ1-2|-|TRBV2|-
CASSQVDYGYTF
TGTGCCAGCAGTCAGGTCGACTATGGCTACACCTTC
>TRBJ1-1|-|TRBV10-3|-
CAISRTGTMNTEAFF
TGTGCCATCAGCCGAACAGGTACCATGAACACTGAAGCTTTCTTT
>TRBJ2-3|-|TRBV19|-
CASRTNAASTDTQYF
TGTGCCAGCCGGACTAACGCTGCTAGCACAGATACGCAGTATTTT
>TRBJ1-2|-|TRBV27|TRBD1
CASKKGADRPDYGYTF
TGTGCCAGCAAAAAGGGGGCCGACAGACCCGACTATGGCTACACCTTC
>TRBJ2-7|-|TRBV28|TRBD1
CASSRTGSSYEQYF
TGTGCCAGCAGTAGGACAGGCAGCTCCTACGAGCAGTACTTC
>TRBJ1-6|-|TRBV28|-
CASNSYPGAYNSPLHF
TGTGCCAGCAACTCCTACCCGGGAGCCTATAATTCACCCCTCCACTTT
>TRBJ2-1|-|TRBV2|-
CATFGGREQFF
TGTGCCACCTTTGGGGGCCGTGAGCAGTTCTTC
>TRBJ2-1|-|TRBV10-3|TRBD2
CAISDLAGAYNEQFF
TGTGCCATCAGTGATCTAGCGGGGGCCTACAATGAGCAGTTCTTC
>TRBJ2-2|-|TRBV10-1|-
CASSEPGAGELFF
TGCGCCAGCAGTGAGCCAGGGGCCGGGGAGCTGTTTTTT
>TRBJ2-7|-|TRBV10-2|-
CASSERQGPYEQYF
TGCGCCAGCAGTGAACGTCAGGGTCCGTACGAGCAGTACTTC
>TRBJ2-2|-|TRBV11-2|-
CASSPGHIDTGELFF
TGTGCCAGCAGCCCAGGACATATTGACACCGGGGAGCTGTTTTTT
>TRBJ1-2|-|TRBV10-2|-
CASSDDYGYTF
TGCGCCAGCAGTGACGACTATGGCTACACCTTC
>TRBJ2-1|few|TRBV6-5|TRBD1
CASSPLGQGYNEQFF
TGTGCCAGCAGCCCACTGGGACAGGGCTACAATGAGCAGTTCTTC
>TRBJ2-1|-|TRBV10-3|-
CAISEPLPREQFF
TGTGCCATCAGTGAACCTTTGCCCAGGGAGCAGTTCTTC
>TRBJ2-7|-|TRBV27|-
CASSLSGPNPWYF
TGTGCCAGCAGTTTATCGGGCCCGAACCCCTGGTACTTC
>TRBJ2-6|-|TRBV29-1|-
CSVESSGSSGANVLTF
TGCAGCGTTGAATCTTCTGGGAGCTCTGGGGCCAACGTCCTGACTTTC
>TRBJ1-1|-|TRBV6-6|TRBD1
CASEPGQAMAAFF
TGTGCCAGTGAACCGGGACAGGCGATGGCAGCTTTCTTT
>TRBJ2-1|-|TRBV2|-
CASSEDGGGYNEQFF
TGTGCCAGCAGTGAAGACGGGGGTGGGTACAATGAGCAGTTCTTC
>TRBJ1-1|once|TRBV4-3|-
CASSQDRQGIRSTEAFF
TGCGCCAGCAGCCAAGATCGCCAGGGTATTAGGAGCACTGAAGCTTTCTTT
>TRBJ2-2|few|TRBV5-1|-
CASSLTELNTGELFF
TGCGCCAGCAGCTTAACAGAGCTGAACACCGGGGAGCTGTTTTTT
>TRBJ1-5|-|TRBV28|TRBD1
CASNLQGALRNQPQHF
TGTGCCAGCAATTTACAGGGGGCCCTACGCAATCAGCCCCAGCATTTT
>TRBJ2-6|once|TRBV12-5|TRBD1
CASGLRQGEGGANVLTF
TGTGCTAGTGGTTTAAGACAGGGGGAAGGTGGGGCCAACGTCCTGACTTTC